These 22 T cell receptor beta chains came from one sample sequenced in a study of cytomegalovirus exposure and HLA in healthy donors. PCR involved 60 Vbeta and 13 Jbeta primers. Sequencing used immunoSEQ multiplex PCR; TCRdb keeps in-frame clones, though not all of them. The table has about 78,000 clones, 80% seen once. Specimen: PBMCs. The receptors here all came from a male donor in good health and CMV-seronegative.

The DNA for the CDR3 is TGTGCCAGCAGTAACGGTCCGGGGGTAAGTTACGAGCAGTACTTC. It yields the protein CASSNGPGVSYEQYF. This chain connects TRBV6-5 to TRBJ2-7; D is perhaps TRBD2 (6 bases). CDR1 MNHEY and CDR2 SVGAGI come from the germline V gene. V was pared by 5 bases and J by 4 bases, with 18 bases between. This CDR3 is 15 amino acids long.

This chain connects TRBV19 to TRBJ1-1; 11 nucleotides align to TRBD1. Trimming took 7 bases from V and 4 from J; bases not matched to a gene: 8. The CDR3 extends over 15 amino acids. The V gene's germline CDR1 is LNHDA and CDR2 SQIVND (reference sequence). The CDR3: CASTPGQGVGTEAFF. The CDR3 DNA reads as TGTGCCAGTACCCCGGGACAGGGGGTCGGCACTGAAGCTTTCTTT.

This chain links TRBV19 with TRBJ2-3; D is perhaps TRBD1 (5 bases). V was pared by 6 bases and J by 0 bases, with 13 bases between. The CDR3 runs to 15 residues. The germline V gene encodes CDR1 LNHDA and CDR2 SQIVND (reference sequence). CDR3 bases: TGTGCCAGTAGAGACAGCAGAACTAGCACAGATACGCAGTATTTT. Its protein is CASRDSRTSTDTQYF.

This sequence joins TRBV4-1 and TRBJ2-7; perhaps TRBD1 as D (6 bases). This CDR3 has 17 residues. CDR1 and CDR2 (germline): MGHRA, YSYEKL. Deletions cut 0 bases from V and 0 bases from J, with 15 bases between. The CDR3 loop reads CASSQDMTGASSYEQYF. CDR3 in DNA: TGCGCCAGCAGCCAAGACATGACAGGCGCCAGCTCCTACGAGCAGTACTTC.

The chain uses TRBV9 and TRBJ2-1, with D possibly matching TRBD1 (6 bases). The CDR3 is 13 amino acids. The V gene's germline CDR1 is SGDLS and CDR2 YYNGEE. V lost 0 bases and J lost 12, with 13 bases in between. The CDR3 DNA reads TGTGCCAGCAGCGTAGCTCAACAGGGATGGCAGTTCTTC. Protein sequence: CASSVAQQGWQFF. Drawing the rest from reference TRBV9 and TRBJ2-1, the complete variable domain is DSGVTQTPKHLITATGQRVTLRCSPRSGDLSVYWYQQSLDQGLQFLIQYYNGEERAKGNILERFSAQQFPDLHSELNLSSLELGDSALYFCASSVAQQGWQFFGPGTRLTVL.

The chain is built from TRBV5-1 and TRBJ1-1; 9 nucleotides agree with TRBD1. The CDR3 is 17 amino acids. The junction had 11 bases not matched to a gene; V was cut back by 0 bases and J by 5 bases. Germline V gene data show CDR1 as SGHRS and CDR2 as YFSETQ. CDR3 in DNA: TGCGCCAGCAGCTTGGCCCCGGGACAGGGCCGAGGGACTGAAGCTTTCTTT. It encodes CASSLAPGQGRGTEAFF.

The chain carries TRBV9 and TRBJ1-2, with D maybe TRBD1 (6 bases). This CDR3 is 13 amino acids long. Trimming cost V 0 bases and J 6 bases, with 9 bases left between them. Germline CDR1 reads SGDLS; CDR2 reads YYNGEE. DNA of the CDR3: TGTGCCAGCAGCGTAGACGACAGGCATGGCTACACCTTC. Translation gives CASSVDDRHGYTF.

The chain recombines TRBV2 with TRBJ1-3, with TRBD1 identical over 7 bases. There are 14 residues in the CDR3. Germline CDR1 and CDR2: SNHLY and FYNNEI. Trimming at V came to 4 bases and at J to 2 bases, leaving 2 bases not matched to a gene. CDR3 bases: TGTGCCAGCAGTGTACAGGGGCCTGGAAACACCATATATTTT. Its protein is CASSVQGPGNTIYF.

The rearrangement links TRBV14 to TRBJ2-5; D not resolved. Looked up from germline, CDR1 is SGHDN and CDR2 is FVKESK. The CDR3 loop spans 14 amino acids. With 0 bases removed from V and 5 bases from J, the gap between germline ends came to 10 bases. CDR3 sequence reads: CASSQDFGWETQYF. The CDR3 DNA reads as TGTGCCAGCAGCCAAGATTTCGGTTGGGAGACCCAGTACTTC. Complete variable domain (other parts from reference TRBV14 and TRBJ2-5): EAGVTQFPSHSVIEKGQTVTLRCDPISGHDNLYWYRRVMGKEIKFLLHFVKESKQDESGMPNNRFLAERTGGTYSTLKVQPAELEDSGVYFCASSQDFGWETQYFGPGTRLLVL.

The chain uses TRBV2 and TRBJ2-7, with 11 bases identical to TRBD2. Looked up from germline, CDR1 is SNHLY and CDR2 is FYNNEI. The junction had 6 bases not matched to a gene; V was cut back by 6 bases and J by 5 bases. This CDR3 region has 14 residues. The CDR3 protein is CASRLLAGENEQYF. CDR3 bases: TGTGCCAGCAGATTACTAGCGGGAGAGAACGAGCAGTACTTC.

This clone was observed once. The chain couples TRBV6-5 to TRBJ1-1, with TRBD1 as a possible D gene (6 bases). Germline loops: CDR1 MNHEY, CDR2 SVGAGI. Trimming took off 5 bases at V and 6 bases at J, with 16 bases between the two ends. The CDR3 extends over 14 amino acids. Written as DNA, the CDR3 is TGTGCCAGCAGTAGAACAGGGATAGGGCCTGAAGCTTTCTTT. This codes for CASSRTGIGPEAFF.

In DNA form, the CDR3 reads TGTGCCAGCTCACCACCGGCAGGGGTTGGGTCTGAGCAGTTCTTC. Translation gives CASSPPAGVGSEQFF. The genes are TRBV18 and TRBJ2-1, with D possibly being TRBD1 (6 bases). The CDR3 contains 15 residues. Trimming pared 0 bases from V and 9 bases from J, leaving 15 bases between. Looked up from germline, CDR1 is KGHSH and CDR2 is LQKENI.

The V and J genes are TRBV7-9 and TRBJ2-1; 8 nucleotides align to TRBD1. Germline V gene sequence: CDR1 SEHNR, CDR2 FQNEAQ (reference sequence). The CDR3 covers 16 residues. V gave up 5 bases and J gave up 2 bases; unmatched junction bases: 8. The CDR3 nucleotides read TGTGCCAGCAGCCTGCACGAGGACAGGGCCTACAATGAGCAGTTCTTC. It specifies CASSLHEDRAYNEQFF.

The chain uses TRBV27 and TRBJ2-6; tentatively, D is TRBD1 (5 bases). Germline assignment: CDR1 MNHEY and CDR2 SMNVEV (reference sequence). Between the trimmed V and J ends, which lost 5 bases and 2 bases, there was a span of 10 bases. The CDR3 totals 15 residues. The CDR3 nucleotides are TGTGCCAGCAGTACCTTAGGGGCTGGGGCCAACGTCCTGACTTTC. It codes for CASSTLGAGANVLTF.

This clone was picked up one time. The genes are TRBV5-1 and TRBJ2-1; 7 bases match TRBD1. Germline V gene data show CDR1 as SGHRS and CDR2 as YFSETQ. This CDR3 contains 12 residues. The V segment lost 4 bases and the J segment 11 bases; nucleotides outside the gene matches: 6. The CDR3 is CASSNGDSQQFF. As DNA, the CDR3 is TGCGCCAGCAGCAACGGGGACAGCCAGCAGTTCTTC.

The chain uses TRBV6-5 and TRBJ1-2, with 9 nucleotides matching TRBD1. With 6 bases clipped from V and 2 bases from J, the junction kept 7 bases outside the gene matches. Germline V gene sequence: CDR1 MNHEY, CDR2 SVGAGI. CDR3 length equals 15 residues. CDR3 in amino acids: CASSQGQGSNYGYTF. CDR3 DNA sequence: TGTGCCAGCAGCCAGGGACAGGGTTCAAACTATGGCTACACCTTC.

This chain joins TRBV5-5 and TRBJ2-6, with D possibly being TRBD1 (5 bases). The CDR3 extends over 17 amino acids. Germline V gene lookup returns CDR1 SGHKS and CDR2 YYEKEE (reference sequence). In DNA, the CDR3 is TGTGTTTTTGAGTCCAGGGCGATTTACTCTGGGGCCAACGTCCTGACTTTC. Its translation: CVFESRAIYSGANVLTF.

The CDR3 bases are TGTGCCAGCAGTGAAGGACAGGCGTACGAGCAGTACTTC. Protein product: CASSEGQAYEQYF. The rearrangement links TRBV6-1 to TRBJ2-7, with D perhaps matching TRBD1 (6 bases). V was cut by 1 base and J by 4 bases, with 8 bases left in between. Germline assignment: CDR1 MNHNS and CDR2 SASEGT. The CDR3 has 13 amino acids.

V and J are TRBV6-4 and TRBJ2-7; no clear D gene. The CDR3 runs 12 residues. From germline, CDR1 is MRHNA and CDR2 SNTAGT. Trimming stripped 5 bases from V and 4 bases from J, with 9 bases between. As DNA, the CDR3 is TGTGCCAGCAGTCTTCTACGGTACGAGCAGTACTTC. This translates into CASSLLRYEQYF.

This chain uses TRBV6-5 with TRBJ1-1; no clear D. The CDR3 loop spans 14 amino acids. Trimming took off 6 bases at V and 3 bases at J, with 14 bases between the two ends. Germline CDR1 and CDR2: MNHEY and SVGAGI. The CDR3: CASSRPGSHTEAFF. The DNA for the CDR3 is TGTGCCAGCAGCCGCCCCGGGTCTCACACTGAAGCTTTCTTT.

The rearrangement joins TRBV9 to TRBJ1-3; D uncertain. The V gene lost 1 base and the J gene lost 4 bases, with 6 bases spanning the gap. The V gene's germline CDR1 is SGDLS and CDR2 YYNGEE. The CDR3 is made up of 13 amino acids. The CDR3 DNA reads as TGTGCCAGCAGCGTAATGCAGGGAAACACCATATATTTT. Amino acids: CASSVMQGNTIYF. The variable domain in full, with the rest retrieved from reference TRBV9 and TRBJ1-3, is DSGVTQTPKHLITATGQRVTLRCSPRSGDLSVYWYQQSLDQGLQFLIQYYNGEERAKGNILERFSAQQFPDLHSELNLSSLELGDSALYFCASSVMQGNTIYFGEGSWLTVV.

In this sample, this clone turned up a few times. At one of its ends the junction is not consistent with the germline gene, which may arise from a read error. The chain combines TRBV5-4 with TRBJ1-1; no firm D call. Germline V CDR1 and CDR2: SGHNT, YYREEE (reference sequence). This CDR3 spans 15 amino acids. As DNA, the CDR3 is TGTGCCAGCAGCTTGGAGTCCGGTATGAACGCTGAAGCTTTCTTT. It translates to CASSLESGMNAEAFF.